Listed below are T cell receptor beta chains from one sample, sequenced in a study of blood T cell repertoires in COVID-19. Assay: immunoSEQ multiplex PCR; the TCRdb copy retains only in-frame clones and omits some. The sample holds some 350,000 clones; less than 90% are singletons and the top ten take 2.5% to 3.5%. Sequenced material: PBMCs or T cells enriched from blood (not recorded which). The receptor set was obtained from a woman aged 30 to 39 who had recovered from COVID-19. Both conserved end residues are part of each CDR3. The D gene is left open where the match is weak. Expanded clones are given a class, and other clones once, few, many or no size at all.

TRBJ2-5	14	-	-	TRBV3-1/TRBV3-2	TGTGCCAGCAGCCAAGATCAAGGGAGGGAGACCCAGTACTTC	CASSQDQGRETQYF
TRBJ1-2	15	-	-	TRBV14	TGTGCCAGCAGCCAAGTGACAGCCCCCTACTATGGCTACACCTTC	CASSQVTAPYYGYTF
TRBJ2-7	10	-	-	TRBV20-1	TGCAGTGCTAGATTGAACAGGCAGTACTTC	CSARLNRQYF
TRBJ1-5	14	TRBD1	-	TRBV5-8	TGTGCCAGCAGCTCCGGGACAGGGAATCAGCCCCAGCATTTT	CASSSGTGNQPQHF
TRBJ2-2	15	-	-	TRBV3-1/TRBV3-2	TGTGCCAGCAGCTACGGACTAACCGAGACCGGGGAGCTGTTTTTT	CASSYGLTETGELFF
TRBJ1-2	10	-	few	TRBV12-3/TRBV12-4	TGTGCCAGCAGCATCGGACAGCCCACCTTC	CASSIGQPTF
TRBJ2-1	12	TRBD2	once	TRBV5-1	TGCGCCAGCAGCTCCGGGGGGGGTGAGCAGTTCTTC	CASSSGGGEQFF
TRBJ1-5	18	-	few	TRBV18	TGTGCCAGCTCACCACTAGGGTTTCTGACTAATAGCAATCAGCCCCAGCATTTT	CASSPLGFLTNSNQPQHF
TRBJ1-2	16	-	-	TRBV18	TGTGCCAGCTCACAAACACTAAAACCAGGGGACTATGGCTACACCTTC	CASSQTLKPGDYGYTF
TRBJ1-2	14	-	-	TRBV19	TGTGCCAGTAGTATCATGAGAGCTAACTATGGCTACACCTTC	CASSIMRANYGYTF
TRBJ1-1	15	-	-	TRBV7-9	TGTGCCAGCAGCTTAGGATTACAGGGGAACACTGAAGCTTTCTTT	CASSLGLQGNTEAFF
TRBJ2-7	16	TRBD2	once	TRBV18	TGTGCCAGCTCACCATACGTAGCGGGAGGTCGGAACGAGCAGTACTTC	CASSPYVAGGRNEQYF
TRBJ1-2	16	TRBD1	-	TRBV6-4	TGTGCCAGCAGTGAGAGGTCGGGACAGGGGGCGTTTGGCTACACCTTC	CASSERSGQGAFGYTF
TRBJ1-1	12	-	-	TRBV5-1	TGCGCCAGCAGCCGGGGGGGCACTGAAGCTTTCTTT	CASSRGGTEAFF
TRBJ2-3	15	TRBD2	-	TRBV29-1	TGCAGCGTCGTAAATAGCGGGAGGTGGTCAGATACGCAGTATTTT	CSVVNSGRWSDTQYF
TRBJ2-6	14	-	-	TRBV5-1	TGCGCCAGCAGCTTGCTCCCAGGTGCCAACGTCCTGACTTTC	CASSLLPGANVLTF
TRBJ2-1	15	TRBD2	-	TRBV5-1	TGCGCCAGCAGCTTGGTTAGCGGGAGCTACAATGAGCAGTTCTTC	CASSLVSGSYNEQFF
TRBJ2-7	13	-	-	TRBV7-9	TGTGCCAGCAGCTTAGTTTCGTCCTACGAGCAGTACTTC	CASSLVSSYEQYF
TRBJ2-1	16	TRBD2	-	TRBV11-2	TGTGCCAGCAGCTTCGAGGGCTCAGGACTAGGGGAGGAGCAGTTCTTC	CASSFEGSGLGEEQFF
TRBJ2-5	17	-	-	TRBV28	TGTGCCAGCCTGCCCCTAGGGGGGGGAGGTGGGCAAGAGACCCAGTACTTC	CASLPLGGGGGQETQYF
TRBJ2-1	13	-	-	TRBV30	TGTGCCTGGGCCCGGAAACAGGCGAATGAGCAGTTCTTC	CAWARKQANEQFF
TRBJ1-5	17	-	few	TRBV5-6	TGTGCCAGCAGCTCGGACAACAGGGCAGACGGCAATCAGCCCCAGCATTTT	CASSSDNRADGNQPQHF
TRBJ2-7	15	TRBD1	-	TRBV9	TGTGCCAGCAGCGTAGCTTGGGACAGCTCCTACGAGCAGTACTTC	CASSVAWDSSYEQYF
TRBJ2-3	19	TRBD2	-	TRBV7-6	TGTGCCAGCAGCTTAGGAGGTCTAGCGGGAGGGCCAAGTACAGATACGCAGTATTTT	CASSLGGLAGGPSTDTQYF
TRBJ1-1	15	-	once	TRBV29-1	TGCAGCGTCGATAACGCCCCAGGGGCAGGAACTGAAGCTTTCTTT	CSVDNAPGAGTEAFF
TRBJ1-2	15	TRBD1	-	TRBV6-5	TGTGCCAGCAGTTACTCCGGGACAGGGGGACCTGGCTACACCTTC	CASSYSGTGGPGYTF
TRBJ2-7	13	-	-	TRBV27	TGTGCCAGCAGTCCACGGCGAGGGAACGAGCAGTACTTC	CASSPRRGNEQYF